This TCR beta chain is from a study of cytomegalovirus exposure and HLA in healthy donors. Trimming pared 1 base from V and 1 base from J, leaving 6 bases between. The germline gives CDR1 MNHEY, CDR2 SMNVEV (reference sequence). The CDR3 totals 14 residues. This clone was seen a single time. Donors were nominally healthy when sampled, though unrecorded immune exposures were likely. The PCR employed 60 Vbeta primers together with 13 Jbeta primers. Some clones are missing from TCRdb's copy, which holds only in-frame ones; the method was immunoSEQ multiplex PCR. The table lists some 200,000 clones, about 81% of them singletons.

The clonotype was recovered from a woman in her forties in good health and CMV-seronegative. Input material: PBMCs. This chain links TRBV27 with TRBJ2-3; D is ambiguous. The CDR3 DNA is TGTGCCAGCAGTTTATACCGAGGCACAGATACGCAGTATTTT. It translates to CASSLYRGTDTQYF.